This passage covers 18 T cell receptor beta chains from one sample sequenced in a study of T cells in localized non-small cell lung cancer. TCRdb keeps only in-frame clones here, not all; method: immunoSEQ multiplex PCR. The sample has fewer than 30,000 clones; roughly four fifths are singletons. This specimen consisted of peripheral blood mononuclear cells, obtained before any cancer treatment. Receptors were obtained from a man aged 40-75 years with stage III lung adenocarcinoma.

V and J are TRBV6-1 and TRBJ2-2, with 11 bases aligning to TRBD2. The ends lost 4 bases at V and 0 bases at J; junction bases unmatched: 10. The CDR3 spans 19 residues. Germline V lookup: CDR1 MNHNS, CDR2 SASEGT. DNA of the CDR3: TGTGCCAGCAGTGTTGAACTAGCGGGGGCCGCCACGAACACCGGGGAGCTGTTTTTT. Amino acids: CASSVELAGAATNTGELFF.

This sequence joins TRBV5-4 and TRBJ2-3; 7 positions match TRBD2. Per germline, CDR1 SGHNT and CDR2 YYREEE (reference sequence). After removal of 4 bases from V and 3 bases from J, the junction contained 8 bases not matched to a gene. The CDR3 is made up of 15 amino acids. The CDR3 protein is CASSPTSSQTDTQYF. CDR3 DNA sequence: TGTGCCAGCAGCCCGACTAGCAGTCAGACAGATACGCAGTATTTT.

The gene calls are TRBV5-1 and TRBJ2-2; D unresolved. Trimming cost V 1 base and J 1 base, with 14 bases left between them. The CDR3 covers 17 residues. The germline V gene has CDR1 SGHRS and CDR2 YFSETQ. The CDR3 loop reads CASSLNLGGMNTGELFF. CDR3 coding DNA: TGCGCCAGCAGCTTGAATCTGGGTGGGATGAACACCGGGGAGCTGTTTTTT. The full variable domain, rest sourced from reference TRBV5-1 and TRBJ2-2, is KAGVTQTPRYLIKTRGQQVTLSCSPISGHRSVSWYQQTPGQGLQFLFEYFSETQRNKGNFPGRFSGRQFSNSRSEMNVSTLELGDSALYLCASSLNLGGMNTGELFFGEGSRLTVL.

This chain links TRBV5-1 with TRBJ2-1, with D possibly matching TRBD2 (5 bases). The V gene's germline CDR1 is SGHRS and CDR2 YFSETQ. The CDR3 extends over 15 amino acids. The V end was cut by 5 bases, the J end by 4 bases, with 16 bases between. CDR3 coding DNA: TGCGCCAGCAGGGACTGGCCGGCTCCTTACAATGAGCAGTTCTTC. It is translated as CASRDWPAPYNEQFF. Combining the CDR3 with reference TRBV5-1 and TRBJ2-1 gives the whole variable domain KAGVTQTPRYLIKTRGQQVTLSCSPISGHRSVSWYQQTPGQGLQFLFEYFSETQRNKGNFPGRFSGRQFSNSRSEMNVSTLELGDSALYLCASRDWPAPYNEQFFGPGTRLTVL.

The chain carries TRBV19 and TRBJ1-2; a weak D match, TRBD1 (6 bases). CDR1 LNHDA and CDR2 SQIVND come from the germline V gene (reference sequence). The CDR3 totals 13 residues. The V end lost 6 bases, the J end lost 6 bases, and 14 bases lay between the germline ends. CDR3 nucleotide sequence: TGTGCCAGTAGCAGGAACAGGGATAATGGCTACACCTTC. Its translation: CASSRNRDNGYTF.

The V call is TRBV25-1, the J call TRBJ2-5; D is unclear. Looked up from germline, CDR1 is MGHDK and CDR2 is SYGVNS. V lost 2 bases and J lost 7, with 5 bases in between. This CDR3 contains 11 residues. This CDR3 reads CASSEKVTQYF. The CDR3 nucleotides are TGTGCCAGCAGTGAAAAGGTGACCCAGTACTTC.

The V and J genes are TRBV6-6 and TRBJ2-7; D may be TRBD2 (5 bases). There are 11 residues in the CDR3. V was shortened by 6 bases and J by 6 bases, with 9 bases between the two germline ends. Germline loops: CDR1 MNHNY, CDR2 SVGAGI (reference sequence). The CDR3 region is CASRIEGEQYF. The CDR3 DNA reads as TGTGCCAGCAGGATTGAGGGCGAGCAGTACTTC.

This clone showed up just a few times. The chain links TRBV11-2 to TRBJ1-1; D is possibly TRBD1 (6 bases). This CDR3 contains 14 residues. V lost 1 base and J lost 11, with 17 bases in between. The germline V gene encodes CDR1 SGHAT and CDR2 FQNNGV. The CDR3 loop reads CASSLGSTGRQAFF. The DNA for the CDR3 is TGTGCCAGCAGCTTAGGGTCCACAGGGAGACAGGCTTTCTTT.

The rearrangement links TRBV18 to TRBJ2-7; 8 bases map to TRBD2. The CDR3 has 13 residues. V lost 6 bases to trimming and J lost 6 bases; unmatched junction nucleotides: 7. Germline CDR1 reads KGHSH; CDR2 reads LQKENI. CDR3 DNA: TGTGCCAGCTCTCTAACGGGGGGGAGCGAGCAGTACTTC. Translating gives CASSLTGGSEQYF.

The chain employs TRBV10-2 and TRBJ2-6; D tentatively fits TRBD1 or TRBD2 (5 bases each). CDR1 is WSHSY, CDR2 SAAADI, per germline. V was pared by 4 bases and J by 0 bases, with 10 bases between. The CDR3 length is 16 residues. The CDR3: CASSGKGSSGANVLTF. In DNA, the CDR3 is TGCGCCAGCAGTGGTAAGGGGAGCTCTGGGGCCAACGTCCTGACTTTC.

This CDR3 reads CSATSGANVLTF. Written as DNA, the CDR3 is TGCAGCGCAACCTCTGGGGCCAACGTCCTGACTTTC. This chain joins TRBV29-1 and TRBJ2-6; no definite D call. Germline CDR1 SQVTM, CDR2 ANQGSEA. The CDR3 spans 12 residues. V was pared by 7 bases and J by 0 bases, with 4 bases between.

The genes are TRBV19 and TRBJ1-1; 7 bases align to TRBD1. The CDR3 runs to 14 residues. Germline V lookup: CDR1 LNHDA, CDR2 SQIVND (reference sequence). J gave up 0 bases and V 7 bases, and 5 bases lay outside the gene matches. CDR3 sequence (DNA): TGTGCCAGTAACCGGGACAGAATGAACACTGAAGCTTTCTTT. It encodes CASNRDRMNTEAFF.

The rearrangement uses TRBV5-1 and TRBJ2-3; D perhaps matches TRBD2 (5 bases). Germline V CDR1 and CDR2: SGHRS, YFSETQ. The V and J ends lost 3 bases and 2 bases respectively, with 10 bases between them. This CDR3 has 14 amino acids. The CDR3 DNA sequence: TGCGCCAGCAGCTCGACTACAATCACAGATACGCAGTATTTT. Its protein product is CASSSTTITDTQYF.

The chain combines TRBV5-6 with TRBJ2-5, with 13 bases aligning to TRBD2. The V gene end was trimmed by 5 bases and the J gene end by 0 bases; junction bases not matched to a gene: 13. This CDR3 is 19 amino acids long. Germline assignment: CDR1 SGHDT and CDR2 YYEEEE. The CDR3 DNA is TGTGCCAGCAGGGATAATACTAGCGGGGGGGCCCCGTACCAAGAGACCCAGTACTTC. Translating it yields CASRDNTSGGAPYQETQYF.

This chain links TRBV6-6 with TRBJ2-7; 13 bases align to TRBD2. This CDR3 region has 16 residues. Germline V gene sequence: CDR1 MNHNY, CDR2 SVGAGI (reference sequence). The V gene end was trimmed by 7 bases and the J gene end by 3 bases; junction bases not matched to a gene: 9. The CDR3 loop reads CASTTGLAGVGYEQYF. CDR3 in DNA: TGTGCCAGCACGACAGGACTAGCGGGAGTAGGCTACGAGCAGTACTTC.

This rearrangement joins TRBV6-5 to TRBJ1-2, with 7 bases that match TRBD1. The V gene end was trimmed by 8 bases and the J gene end by 8 bases; junction bases not matched to a gene: 11. This CDR3 is built from 13 residues. Germline CDR1 reads MNHEY; CDR2 reads SVGAGI. The CDR3 nucleotides read TGTGCCAGCCGGATTACAGGGGTTGAAGGCTACACCTTC. The encoded protein is CASRITGVEGYTF.

The rearrangement joins TRBV6-5 to TRBJ2-3; weak D call: TRBD2 (6 bases). Deletions cut 2 bases from V and 1 base from J, with 10 bases between. The germline V gene encodes CDR1 MNHEY and CDR2 SVGAGI. This CDR3 is built from 15 residues. CDR3 protein: CASSYGGTGTDTQYF. The CDR3 nucleotides read TGTGCCAGCAGTTACGGCGGGACGGGCACAGATACGCAGTATTTT.

CDR3 DNA: TGTGCCAGCTCACTGACCCCCTCCTACGAGCAGTACTTC. Translated, it gives CASSLTPSYEQYF. This rearrangement joins TRBV18 to TRBJ2-7; D ambiguous. CDR1 is KGHSH, CDR2 LQKENI, per germline. This CDR3 region has 13 residues. Trimming cost V 4 bases and J 0 bases, with 7 bases left between them.